These 25 T cell receptor beta chains were all obtained from the same sample, sequenced in a study of molecular identifiers for immune sequencing clone quantification. MiXCR, applied by TCRdb to the PCR reads, yields one record per CDR3 protein. The sample records around 480,000 distinct CDR3 sequences, around a fifth being singletons. Material: naive CD8+ T cells from blood, with Jurkat cell RNA spiked in. The subset here: FACS-sorted CD8+CD4-CCR7+CD45RA+ naive T cells. These receptor sequences come from a human donor in good health. Some libraries in this study had Jurkat cell RNA spiked in.

Points on this clonotype: A junction end diverges from the germline sequence, so it may reflect a read error. The chain recombines TRBV5-3 with TRBJ1-6; tentative D call: TRBD1 (6 bases). TRBV5-3 is sorted into the ORF group, with uncertain function. This CDR3 has 15 amino acids. The CDR3 coding sequence is TGTGCCAGCAGCTTGGAGCAGGGGTTATATTCACCCCTCCACTTT. It encodes CASSLEQGLYSPLHF.

The chain couples TRBV6-5 to TRBJ1-2; D unclear. V lost 2 bases to trimming and J lost 0 bases, with 4 bases between them. The CDR3 covers 13 residues. The germline CDR1 and CDR2 sequences are MNHEY and SVGAGI. CDR3 loop: CASSYAANYGYTF. The CDR3 DNA sequence: TGTGCCAGCAGTTACGCCGCTAACTATGGCTACACCTTC.

This clonotype showed up many times. The rearrangement joins TRBV6-5 to TRBJ2-5, with D perhaps matching TRBD1 or TRBD2 (6 bases each). Germline CDR1 is MNHEY and CDR2 is SVGAGI. CDR3 length equals 15 residues. V was pared by 4 bases and J by 3 bases, with 15 bases between. DNA of the CDR3: TGTGCCAGCAGTTCCACGGCGGGACACAAAGAGACCCAGTACTTC. It is translated as CASSSTAGHKETQYF.

Comment on this clonotype: This may come from a read error, since a much larger clone is one base off. As the CDR3 is not closed by the conserved phenylalanine or tryptophan, this likely results from a read error. DNA for the CDR3: TGTGCCACCAGCGACATCTACGAGCAGTACTAC. It is translated as CATSDIYEQYY. The chain couples TRBV15 to TRBJ2-7; no clear D. This CDR3 has 11 residues. Per the germline V gene, CDR1 is LNHNV and CDR2 is YYDKDF (reference sequence). V gave up 5 bases and J gave up 3 bases, with 5 bases separating them.

J is TRBJ2-3 and V is TRBV5-1, with 12 bases identical to TRBD2. CDR1 is SGHRS and CDR2 is YFSETQ in the germline V gene. V dropped 5 bases and J dropped 0; count of bases not matched to a gene: 13. There are 19 residues in the CDR3. The DNA for the CDR3 is TGCGCCAGCAGAGGAGGTTCGATACTAGCGGGGGGAAGCACAGATACGCAGTATTTT. Encoded protein: CASRGGSILAGGSTDTQYF. Full variable domain (missing parts from reference TRBV5-1 and TRBJ2-3): KAGVTQTPRYLIKTRGQQVTLSCSPISGHRSVSWYQQTPGQGLQFLFEYFSETQRNKGNFPGRFSGRQFSNSRSEMNVSTLELGDSALYLCASRGGSILAGGSTDTQYFGPGTRLTVL.

The V and J genes are TRBV27 and TRBJ2-7, with 9 bases identical to TRBD2. Germline V gene sequence: CDR1 MNHEY, CDR2 SMNVEV (reference sequence). V trimming: 8 bases; J trimming: 4 bases; junction bases outside the gene matches: 3. The CDR3 covers 12 residues. For the CDR3, the DNA is TGTGCCAGCGGTAGCGGGGGTTACGAGCAGTACTTC. Translating gives CASGSGGYEQYF.

The table lists this clonotype with a few counts. V usage is TRBV2 and J usage is TRBJ2-3; 10 bases fit TRBD2. The V segment lost 7 bases and the J segment 1 base; nucleotides outside the gene matches: 2. Germline-derived CDR1 and CDR2 are SNHLY and FYNNEI. There are 14 residues in the CDR3. CDR3 in DNA: TGTGCCAGCACCGGACTAGCGGGCACAGATACGCAGTATTTT. Amino acids: CASTGLAGTDTQYF.

V and J are TRBV2 and TRBJ1-1; the D gene is possibly TRBD1 (5 bases). The V end was cut by 1 base, the J end by 3 bases, with 12 bases between. Looked up from germline, CDR1 is SNHLY and CDR2 is FYNNEI. The CDR3 covers 15 residues. The CDR3 protein is CASSEGRRVDTEAFF. The CDR3 DNA reads TGTGCCAGCAGTGAAGGACGCAGGGTAGACACTGAAGCTTTCTTT.

A note on this clonotype: Germline and junction disagree at one end, which may indicate a read error. The CDR3 region has the DNA TGTGCCTGGAGTTTGGACCCTGTAGGCAATCAGCTCCAGCATTTT. Translating gives CAWSLDPVGNQLQHF. This chain uses TRBV30 with TRBJ1-5; D not resolved. CDR1 and CDR2 (germline): GTSNPN, SVGIG (reference sequence). This CDR3 is built from 15 residues.

This clonotype was counted only a few times. The chain links TRBV4-2 to TRBJ2-2; 9 nucleotides agree with TRBD2. Germline values: CDR1 LGHNA, CDR2 YNFKEQ. This CDR3 region has 20 residues. The junction had 14 bases not matched to a gene; V was cut back by 3 bases and J by 0 bases. The DNA for the CDR3 is TGTGCCAGCAGCCAGCACTATAGCGGGAGTGCCCCCGCGAACACCGGGGAGCTGTTTTTT. Translated: CASSQHYSGSAPANTGELFF.

This clonotype was picked up a small number of times. This sequence joins TRBV7-9 and TRBJ2-2; no clear D. The length of the CDR3 is 15 residues. Trimming took 4 bases from V and 2 from J, leaving 11 bases between them. Germline loops: CDR1 SEHNR, CDR2 FQNEAQ (reference sequence). The CDR3 here is CASSYTVRNTGELFF. For the CDR3, the DNA is TGTGCCAGCAGCTATACAGTACGAAACACCGGGGAGCTGTTTTTT. Full variable domain (outside the CDR3, taken from reference TRBV7-9 and TRBJ2-2): DTGVSQNPRHKITKRGQNVTFRCDPISEHNRLYWYRQTLGQGPEFLTYFQNEAQLEKSRLLSDRFSAERPKGSFSTLEIQRTEQGDSAMYLCASSYTVRNTGELFFGEGSRLTVL.

This clonotype was detected a few times. The chain joins TRBV27 to TRBJ1-4; D may be TRBD1 (6 bases). The CDR3 contains 15 residues. The germline gives CDR1 MNHEY, CDR2 SMNVEV (reference sequence). V lost 4 bases, J lost 3 bases, and 12 bases lay in between. The CDR3 nucleotides read TGTGCCAGCAGTTCCAGGACAGATCCTAATGAAAAACTGTTTTTT. Amino acids: CASSSRTDPNEKLFF.

On this clonotype: One base away lies a much larger clone, so this may be a sequencing read error. This rearrangement joins TRBV29-1 to TRBJ2-7; TRBD1 aligns across 7 bases. The CDR3 is made up of 12 amino acids. J gave up 9 bases and V 3 bases, and 8 bases lay outside the gene matches. The germline gives CDR1 SQVTM, CDR2 ANQGSEA. CDR3 sequence reads: CSVELGGGGQYF. Written as DNA, the CDR3 is TGCAGCGTTGAGTTAGGGGGCGGCGGGCAGTACTTC.

About this clonotype itself: The junction and the germline gene differ at one end; a read error may be behind it. The rearrangement uses TRBV4-3 and TRBJ2-2; 7 nucleotides align to TRBD2. This CDR3 is built from 18 residues. Germline CDR1 and CDR2: LGHNA and YSLEER. The DNA of the CDR3 is TGCGCCAGCAGCCCGACGCAAAAGACTAGCTCGGACACCGGGGAGCTGTTTTTC. The encoded protein is CASSPTQKTSSDTGELFF.

The gene calls are TRBV5-6 and TRBJ2-6; tentatively, D is TRBD2 (5 bases). The V gene's germline CDR1 is SGHDT and CDR2 YYEEEE. V lost 2 bases and J lost 13, with 10 bases in between. The CDR3 loop spans 12 amino acids. The CDR3 DNA reads TGTGCCAGCAGCTTAGGAGGAGTAGTCCTGACTTTC. Its protein is CASSLGGVVLTF.

V usage is TRBV6-5 and J usage is TRBJ1-1, with 9 bases lining up with TRBD1. After removal of 2 bases from V and 5 bases from J, the junction contained 12 bases not matched to a gene. The CDR3 consists of 17 residues. From germline, CDR1 is MNHEY and CDR2 SVGAGI. The CDR3 is CASSYTIQGAPHTEAFF. The DNA of the CDR3 is TGTGCCAGCAGTTACACTATACAGGGGGCGCCGCATACTGAAGCTTTCTTT.

This clonotype was observed at least ten times. The chain links TRBV4-1 to TRBJ2-5; 7 nucleotides align to TRBD1. The CDR3 length is 14 residues. CDR1 is MGHRA, CDR2 YSYEKL, per germline. The V gene end was trimmed by 2 bases and the J gene end by 4 bases; junction bases not matched to a gene: 4. CDR3 bases: TGCGCCAGCAGCCAACGACAGGGATTAGAGACCCAGTACTTC. This translates into CASSQRQGLETQYF.

This clonotype was found many times. The chain recombines TRBV5-1 with TRBJ2-3, with D uncertain. Trimming removed 0 bases at V and 0 bases at J, with 8 bases between. The CDR3 covers 15 residues. Germline V lookup: CDR1 SGHRS, CDR2 YFSETQ. This CDR3 is CASSLEGHSTDTQYF. DNA for the CDR3: TGCGCCAGCAGCTTGGAAGGCCATAGCACAGATACGCAGTATTTT.

This clonotype has more than one count but fewer than ten. This chain connects TRBV27 to TRBJ2-7, with D tentatively TRBD2 (5 bases). The CDR3 is 13 amino acids. The germline V gene encodes CDR1 MNHEY and CDR2 SMNVEV (reference sequence). V dropped 6 bases and J dropped 4 bases, with 13 bases sitting between them. The DNA for the CDR3 is TGTGCCAGCAGCACCGGACTCGTTTACGAGCAGTACTTC. It codes for CASSTGLVYEQYF.

This clonotype has ten or more counts. V usage is TRBV5-1 and J usage is TRBJ2-3; 8 bases are shared with TRBD2. The CDR3 consists of 16 residues. V was pared by 1 base and J by 0 bases, with 4 bases of the junction left unmatched. In germline, CDR1 is SGHRS, CDR2 YFSETQ. CDR3 DNA: TGCGCCAGCAGCTTGAGACTAGCGAGAAGCACAGATACGCAGTATTTT. Encoded protein: CASSLRLARSTDTQYF.

Many counts were recorded for this clonotype. This sequence joins TRBV20-1 and TRBJ2-3; no clear D. Trimming cost V 2 bases and J 3 bases, with 24 bases left between them. CDR1 and CDR2 (germline): DFQATT, SNEGSKA (reference sequence). This CDR3 is 18 amino acids long. The CDR3 protein is CSARTPDPLAQWTDTQYF. The CDR3 coding sequence is TGCAGTGCTAGAACTCCAGATCCTTTGGCCCAATGGACAGATACGCAGTATTTT.

This clonotype was picked up many times. This chain uses TRBV14 with TRBJ2-2; TRBD1 agrees at 7 bases. This CDR3 region has 16 residues. The germline V gene encodes CDR1 SGHDN and CDR2 FVKESK. Unmatched junction bases numbered 5, after V lost 4 bases and J lost 0 bases. The CDR3 DNA reads TGTGCCAGCAGCCGAGACAGGGACCCGAACACCGGGGAGCTGTTTTTT. Protein product: CASSRDRDPNTGELFF.

For this clonotype: This may come from a read error, since a much larger clone is one base off. The chain has TRBV5-3 and TRBJ1-1; 7 nucleotides match TRBD1. TRBV5-3 is given ORF status, its function remaining uncertain. The CDR3 spans 16 residues. The CDR3, as DNA: TGTGCCAGCAGCTCTGCAGGGGGTCGAATTGGCACTGAAGCTTTCTTT. This sequence encodes CASSSAGGRIGTEAFF.

This chain uses TRBV5-8 with TRBJ2-7; TRBD2 might be the D (6 bases). CDR3 length: 15 amino acids. CDR1 is SGHTS and CDR2 is YDEGEE in the germline V gene. The V end was cut by 1 base, the J end by 0 bases, with 11 bases between. The CDR3 loop reads CASSLTSRISYEQYF. Written as DNA, the CDR3 is TGTGCCAGCAGCTTGACTAGCCGAATCTCCTACGAGCAGTACTTC.

Concerning this clonotype: A much larger clone lies one base from this, so it may be a read error. The chain links TRBV4-3 to TRBJ2-3; possible D gene TRBD1, 5 bases. The germline gives CDR1 LGHNA, CDR2 YSLEER. This CDR3 is 15 amino acids long. Trimming shortened V by 4 bases and J by 5 bases, and 16 bases separated the two germline ends. The CDR3 loop reads CASSPNCRVQDTQYF. The CDR3 DNA reads as TGCGCCAGCAGCCCGAACTGCAGGGTACAAGATACGCAGTATTTT.